This T cell receptor (beta chain) was retrieved from a study of blood T cell repertoires in COVID-19. J was trimmed by 6 bases and V by 0 bases; bases with no gene match: 4. Germline V gives CDR1 MNHEY, CDR2 SVGAGI. This CDR3 contains 16 residues. The data were produced by immunoSEQ multiplex PCR, yet TCRdb's version contains in-frame clones alone and is incomplete. The top ten clones hold over 7% of a sample with 220,000 or so clones, roughly 80% of them seen once. The origin of this receptor is a woman aged 80 or over with COVID-19, enrolled during active disease. The sample was peripheral blood. The V and J genes are TRBV6-5 and TRBJ1-6; TRBD1 matches 8 bases. CDR3 sequence: CASSYSWTGSNSPLHF. CDR3 nucleotides: TGTGCCAGCAGTTACTCTTGGACAGGGAGTAATTCACCCCTCCACTTT.